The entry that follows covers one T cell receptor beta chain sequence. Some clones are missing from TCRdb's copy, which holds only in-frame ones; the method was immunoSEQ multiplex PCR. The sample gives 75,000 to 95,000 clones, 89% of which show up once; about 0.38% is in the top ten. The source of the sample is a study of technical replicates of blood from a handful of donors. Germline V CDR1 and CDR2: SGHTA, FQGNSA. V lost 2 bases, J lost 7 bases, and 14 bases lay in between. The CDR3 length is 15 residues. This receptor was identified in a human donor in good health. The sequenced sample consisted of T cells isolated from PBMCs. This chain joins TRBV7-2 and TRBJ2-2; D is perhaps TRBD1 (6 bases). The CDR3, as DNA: TGTGCCAGCAGCTTAAATGCAGGGGAAAGCGGGGAGCTGTTTTTT. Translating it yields CASSLNAGESGELFF.